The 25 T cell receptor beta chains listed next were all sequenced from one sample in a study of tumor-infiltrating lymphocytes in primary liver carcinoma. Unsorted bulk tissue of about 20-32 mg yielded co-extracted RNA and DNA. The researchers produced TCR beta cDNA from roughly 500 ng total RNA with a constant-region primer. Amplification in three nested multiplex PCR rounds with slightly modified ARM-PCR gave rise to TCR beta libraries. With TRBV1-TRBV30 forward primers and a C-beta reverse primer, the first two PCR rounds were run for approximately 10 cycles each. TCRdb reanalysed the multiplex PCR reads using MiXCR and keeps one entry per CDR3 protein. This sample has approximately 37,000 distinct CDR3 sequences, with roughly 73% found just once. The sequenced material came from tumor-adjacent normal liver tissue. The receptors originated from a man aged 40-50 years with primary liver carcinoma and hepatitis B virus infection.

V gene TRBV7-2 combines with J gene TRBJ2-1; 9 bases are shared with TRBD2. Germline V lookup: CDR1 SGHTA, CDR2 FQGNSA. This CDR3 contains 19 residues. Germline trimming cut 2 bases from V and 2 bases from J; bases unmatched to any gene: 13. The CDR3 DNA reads TGTGCCAGCAGCTTAAATCTTTTTGCTAGCGGGACGGCCTACAATGAGCAGTTCTTC. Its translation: CASSLNLFASGTAYNEQFF.

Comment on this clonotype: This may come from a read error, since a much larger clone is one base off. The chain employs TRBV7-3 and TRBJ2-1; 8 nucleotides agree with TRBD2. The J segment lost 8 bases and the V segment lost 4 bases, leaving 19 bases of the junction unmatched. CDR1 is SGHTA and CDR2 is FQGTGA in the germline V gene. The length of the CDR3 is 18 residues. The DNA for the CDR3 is TGTGCCAGCAGCTCTGAAGGGGGTCGAGCGGGAGAGTGGTATGAGCAGTTCTTC. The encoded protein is CASSSEGGRAGEWYEQFF.

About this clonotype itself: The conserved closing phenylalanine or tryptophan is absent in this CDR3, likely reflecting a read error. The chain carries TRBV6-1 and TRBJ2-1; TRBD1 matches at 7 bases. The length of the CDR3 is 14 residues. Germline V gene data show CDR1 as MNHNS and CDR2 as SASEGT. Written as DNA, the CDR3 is TGTGCCAACAGTGTAACCGGGACAGTCAATGAGCAGTTCTCC. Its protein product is CANSVTGTVNEQFS.

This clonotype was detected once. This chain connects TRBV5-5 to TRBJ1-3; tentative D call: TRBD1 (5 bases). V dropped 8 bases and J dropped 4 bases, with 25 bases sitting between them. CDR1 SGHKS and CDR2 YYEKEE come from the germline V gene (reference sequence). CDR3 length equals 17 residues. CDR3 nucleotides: TGTGCCAGTAGCGCCGGGACGGATCTCTTTCCCGGAAACACCATATATTTT. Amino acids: CASSAGTDLFPGNTIYF.

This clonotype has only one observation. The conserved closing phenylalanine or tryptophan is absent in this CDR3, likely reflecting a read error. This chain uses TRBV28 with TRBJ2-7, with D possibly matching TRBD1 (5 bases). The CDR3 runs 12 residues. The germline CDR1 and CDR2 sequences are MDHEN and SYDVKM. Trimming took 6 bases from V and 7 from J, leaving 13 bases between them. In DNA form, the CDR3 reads TGTGCCAGCAGGCCATTACAGGCAGAGCAGTACTCC. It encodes CASRPLQAEQYS.

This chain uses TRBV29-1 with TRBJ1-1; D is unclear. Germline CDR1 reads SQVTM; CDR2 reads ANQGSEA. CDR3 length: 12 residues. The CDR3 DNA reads TGCAGTGGGAACTTTACGAACACTGAAGCTTTCTTT. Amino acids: CSGNFTNTEAFF.

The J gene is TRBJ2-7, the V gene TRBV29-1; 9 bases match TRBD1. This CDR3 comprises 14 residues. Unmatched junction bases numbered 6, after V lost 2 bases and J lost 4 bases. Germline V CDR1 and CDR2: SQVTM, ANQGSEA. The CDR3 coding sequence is TGCAGCGTTGAAAGACAGGGGGAACCATACGAGCAGTACTTC. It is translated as CSVERQGEPYEQYF.

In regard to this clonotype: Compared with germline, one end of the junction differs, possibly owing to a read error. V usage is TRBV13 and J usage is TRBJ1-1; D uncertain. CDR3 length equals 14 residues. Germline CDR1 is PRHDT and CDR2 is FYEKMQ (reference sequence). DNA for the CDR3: TGTGCCAGCTGCTTAAACCGGGGAGGGACTGAAGCTTTCTTT. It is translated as CASCLNRGGTEAFF.

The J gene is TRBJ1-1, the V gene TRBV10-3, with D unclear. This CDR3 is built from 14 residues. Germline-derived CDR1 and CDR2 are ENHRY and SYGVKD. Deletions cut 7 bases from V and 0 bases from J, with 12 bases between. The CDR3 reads CAIMGGSMNTEAFF. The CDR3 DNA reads TGTGCCATCATGGGCGGCTCCATGAACACTGAAGCTTTCTTT.

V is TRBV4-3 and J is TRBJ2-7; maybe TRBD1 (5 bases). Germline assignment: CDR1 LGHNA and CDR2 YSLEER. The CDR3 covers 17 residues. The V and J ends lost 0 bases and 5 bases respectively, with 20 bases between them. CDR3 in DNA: TGCGCCAGCAGCCAAGAGATCACAGGTCGAATATCCCACGAGCAGTACTTC. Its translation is CASSQEITGRISHEQYF.

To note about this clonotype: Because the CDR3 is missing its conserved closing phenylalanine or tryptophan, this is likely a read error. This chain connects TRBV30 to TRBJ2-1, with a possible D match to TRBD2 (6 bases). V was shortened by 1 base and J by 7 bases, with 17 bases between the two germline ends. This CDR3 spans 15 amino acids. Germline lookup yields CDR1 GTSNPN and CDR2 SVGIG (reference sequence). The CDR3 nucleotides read TGTGCCTGGAGTGAAGGGTCTGGCGGGGTAAATGAGCAGTTCCTC. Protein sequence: CAWSEGSGGVNEQFL.

CDR3 nucleotide sequence: TGTGCCAGCAGTATACCCATAGCGGGAACCTACGAGCAGTACTTC. Translating it yields CASSIPIAGTYEQYF. The chain uses TRBV28 and TRBJ2-7, with 8 nucleotides matching TRBD2. The CDR3 consists of 15 residues. The V and J ends lost 5 bases and 2 bases, in that order; junction bases with no gene match: 8. CDR1 is MDHEN and CDR2 is SYDVKM in the germline V gene.

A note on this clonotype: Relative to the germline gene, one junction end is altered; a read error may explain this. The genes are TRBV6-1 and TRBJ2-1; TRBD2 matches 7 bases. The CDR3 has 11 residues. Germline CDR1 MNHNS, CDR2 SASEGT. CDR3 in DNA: TGTGCTCTAGCGGCTTACAATGAACAGTTGTTC. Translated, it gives CALAAYNEQLF.

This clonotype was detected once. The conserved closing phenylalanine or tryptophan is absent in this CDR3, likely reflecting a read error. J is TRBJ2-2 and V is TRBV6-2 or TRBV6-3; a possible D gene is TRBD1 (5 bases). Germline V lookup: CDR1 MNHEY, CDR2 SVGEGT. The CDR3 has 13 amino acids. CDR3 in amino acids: CVSSYSDTGELFY. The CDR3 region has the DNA TGTGTCAGCAGTTACTCGGACACAGGGGAGCTGTTTTAT.

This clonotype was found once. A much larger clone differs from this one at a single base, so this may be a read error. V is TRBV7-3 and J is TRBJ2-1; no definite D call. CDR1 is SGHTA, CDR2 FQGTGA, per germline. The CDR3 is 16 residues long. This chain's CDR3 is CANSTDRTLSYNEQFF. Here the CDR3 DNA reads TGTGCCAACAGCACGGACCGGACCCTCTCCTACAATGAGCAGTTCTTC.

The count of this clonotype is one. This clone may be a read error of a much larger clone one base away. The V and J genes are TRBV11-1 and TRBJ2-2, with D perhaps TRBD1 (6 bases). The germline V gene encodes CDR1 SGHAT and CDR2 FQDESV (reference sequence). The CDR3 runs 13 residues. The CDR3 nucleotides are TGTGCCAGCAGCTTTTGGGACACCGGGGACCTGTTTTTT. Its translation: CASSFWDTGDLFF.

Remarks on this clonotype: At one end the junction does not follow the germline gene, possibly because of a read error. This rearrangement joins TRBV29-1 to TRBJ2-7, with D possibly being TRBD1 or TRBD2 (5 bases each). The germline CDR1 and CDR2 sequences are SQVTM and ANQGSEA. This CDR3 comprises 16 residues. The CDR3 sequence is CSAMTSGTCTPYEQYF. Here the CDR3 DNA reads TGTAGCGCCATGACATCTGGGACCTGCACTCCCTACGAACAGTATTTC.

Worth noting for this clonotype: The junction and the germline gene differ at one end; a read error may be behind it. CDR3 sequence (DNA): TGCAGCGTTGAGACAGTGGTGGGGGAAACTGAAGTTTTCTTT. It translates to CSVETVVGETEVFF. The chain links TRBV29-1 to TRBJ1-1; TRBD1 is a possible D gene (5 bases). Per germline, CDR1 SQVTM and CDR2 ANQGSEA. The CDR3 runs to 14 residues.

The CDR3 here is CASTATGVSANEQFF. For the CDR3, the DNA is TGTGCCAGTACTGCCACGGGAGTTTCGGCCAATGAGCAGTTCTTC. The genes are TRBV12-3 or TRBV12-4 and TRBJ2-1; TRBD2 might be the D (6 bases). This CDR3 contains 15 residues. Trimming took 9 bases from V and 6 from J, leaving 21 bases between them.

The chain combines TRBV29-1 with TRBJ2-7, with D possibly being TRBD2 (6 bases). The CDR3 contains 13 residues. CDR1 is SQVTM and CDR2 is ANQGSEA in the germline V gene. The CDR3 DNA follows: TGCAGTGTTACCGGGACTCCCCCCTACGAGCAGTACTTC. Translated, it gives CSVTGTPPYEQYF.

The CDR3 loop reads CASSLESGMPMEAQYF. CDR3 in DNA: TGTGCCAGCAGCTTAGAGTCCGGGATGCCGATGGAGGCTCAGTACTTC. The chain is built from TRBV11-2 and TRBJ2-5, with D maybe TRBD2 (5 bases). This CDR3 comprises 16 residues. Trimming took off 0 bases at V and 11 bases at J, with 22 bases between the two ends. The germline V gene encodes CDR1 SGHAT and CDR2 FQNNGV.

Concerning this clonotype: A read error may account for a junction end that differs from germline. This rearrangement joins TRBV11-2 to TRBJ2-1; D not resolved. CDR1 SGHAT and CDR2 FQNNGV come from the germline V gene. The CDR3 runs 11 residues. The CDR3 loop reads CVSNFVREQFF. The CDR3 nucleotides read TGTGTCAGCAACTTTGTCAGGGAGCAGTTCTTC.

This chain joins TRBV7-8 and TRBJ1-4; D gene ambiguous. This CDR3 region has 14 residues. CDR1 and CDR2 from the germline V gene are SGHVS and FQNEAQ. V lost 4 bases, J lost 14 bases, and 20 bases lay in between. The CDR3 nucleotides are TGTGCCAGCAGCTCCTATGGAGTGGGAGAAGAGCTGTTTTTT. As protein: CASSSYGVGEELFF.

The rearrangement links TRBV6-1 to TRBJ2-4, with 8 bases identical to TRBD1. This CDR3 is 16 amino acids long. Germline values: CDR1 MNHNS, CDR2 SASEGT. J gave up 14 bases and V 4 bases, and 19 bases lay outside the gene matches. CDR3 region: CASSATGGFGKNIKYF. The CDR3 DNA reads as TGTGCCAGCAGTGCCACAGGGGGGTTCGGCAAAAACATCAAGTACTTC.

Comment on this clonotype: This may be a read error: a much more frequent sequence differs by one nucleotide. The CDR3 DNA is TGCGCCAGCAGTGATGACAGGGTTGGAGACACCATATATTTT. As protein: CASSDDRVGDTIYF. The V gene is TRBV5-1, the J gene TRBJ1-3, with 7 bases aligning to TRBD1. Germline loops: CDR1 SGHRS, CDR2 YFSETQ. The CDR3 contains 14 residues.